Below, 31 T cell receptor beta chains from the same sample are listed, as sequenced in a study of blood T cell repertoires in COVID-19 (TCRdb year 2020). Library method: the immunoSEQ multiplex PCR assay. Imported from immuneACCESS, the table was reduced by TCRdb to in-frame sequences with V and J called. These copies leave out some clones; in studies compared against another copy, an unresolved V gene accounts for under half, and the cause of the remainder is not known. In this sample the table shows over 150,000 clones, around nine tenths of which occur a single time. Approximately 0.93% of the sample goes to the ten largest clones. Sequenced input: peripheral blood. Receptors originate from a woman aged 18-30 years who had recovered from COVID-19.

This chain connects TRBV4-2 to TRBJ1-1; unclear D gene. The CDR3 contains 13 residues. V lost 7 bases, J lost 0 bases, and 9 bases lay in between. The germline CDR1 and CDR2 sequences are LGHNA and YNFKEQ. DNA for the CDR3: TGTGCCAGCACCCACAGATTGAACACTGAAGCTTTCTTT. This translates into CASTHRLNTEAFF.

The J gene is TRBJ1-3, the V gene TRBV7-9, with TRBD1 matching 12 bases. CDR3 length: 15 residues. Germline-derived CDR1 and CDR2 are SEHNR and FQNEAQ (reference sequence). With 4 bases clipped from V and 8 bases from J, the junction kept 6 bases outside the gene matches. The CDR3 nucleotides are TGTGCCAGCAGCTCCGGGACAGGGGGCTTGTACACCATATATTTT. Translation gives CASSSGTGGLYTIYF.

This clone was seen only once. The chain couples TRBV6-5 to TRBJ2-7; D may be TRBD1 (6 bases). V was trimmed by 5 bases and J by 3 bases, leaving 14 bases between them. This CDR3 comprises 14 residues. CDR1 is MNHEY, CDR2 SVGAGI, per germline. The CDR3 loop reads CASSIQGIDYEQYF. In DNA, the CDR3 is TGTGCCAGCAGTATACAGGGAATCGACTACGAGCAGTACTTC.

The chain employs TRBV6-2 or TRBV6-3 and TRBJ2-3; TRBD2 aligns across 14 bases. Germline lookup yields CDR1 MNHEY and CDR2 SVGEGT. V was clipped by 2 bases and J by 6 bases; unmatched bases: 10. This CDR3 has 18 amino acids. DNA for the CDR3: TGTGCCAGCAGTTACCCCGGGACTAGCGGGAGTTGGGTGGATACGCAGTATTTT. Its protein is CASSYPGTSGSWVDTQYF.

This rearrangement joins TRBV30 to TRBJ1-6, with TRBD1 identical over 8 bases. The germline V gene has CDR1 GTSNPN and CDR2 SVGIG (reference sequence). V was pared by 5 bases and J by 7 bases, with 7 bases of the junction left unmatched. This CDR3 has 14 residues. In nucleotides, the CDR3 is TGTGCCTGGGAAATGACAGGGGTGAATTCACCCCTCCACTTT. It encodes CAWEMTGVNSPLHF.

The V gene is TRBV4-2, the J gene TRBJ1-1; weak D call: TRBD1 (5 bases). The length of the CDR3 is 14 residues. V gave up 2 bases and J gave up 3 bases, with 10 bases separating them. Germline lookup yields CDR1 LGHNA and CDR2 YNFKEQ. The CDR3 bases are TGTGCCAGCAGCCAAAGAGGCAGGGACACTGAAGCTTTCTTT. Amino acid sequence: CASSQRGRDTEAFF.

J is TRBJ2-1 and V is TRBV24-1; 8 positions agree with TRBD1. Trimming removed 3 bases from V and 7 bases from J; junction bases left unmatched: 10. The CDR3 is 16 amino acids. CDR1 and CDR2 from the germline V gene are KGHDR and SFDVKD. The CDR3 DNA is TGTGCCACCAGTGATGCTCCAGGGGGCGCCTGGAATGAGCAGTTCTTC. Translated, it gives CATSDAPGGAWNEQFF.

The chain uses TRBV9 and TRBJ2-3; 8 bases align to TRBD1. CDR3 length: 16 amino acids. Trimming removed 4 bases from V and 0 bases from J; junction bases left unmatched: 7. CDR1 is SGDLS and CDR2 is YYNGEE in the germline V gene. The CDR3 protein is CASSPWDRRSTDTQYF. In DNA form, the CDR3 reads TGTGCCAGCAGCCCGTGGGACAGGCGAAGCACAGATACGCAGTATTTT.

V is TRBV7-2 and J is TRBJ2-3, with TRBD1 identical over 8 bases. V dropped 1 base and J dropped 0; count of bases not matched to a gene: 6. Germline loops: CDR1 SGHTA, CDR2 FQGNSA. CDR3 length equals 17 residues. The CDR3 DNA reads as TGTGCCAGCAGCTTAGGGGGACAGGCCTTTAGCACAGATACGCAGTATTTT. Encoded protein: CASSLGGQAFSTDTQYF.

The chain links TRBV7-9 to TRBJ1-6; unclear D gene. The CDR3 is made up of 14 amino acids. Germline lookup yields CDR1 SEHNR and CDR2 FQNEAQ (reference sequence). V lost 1 base and J 7 bases, leaving 8 bases between the germline ends. Here the CDR3 DNA reads TGTGCCAGCAGCTTAGTGCGGAGAAATTCACCCCTCCACTTT. This translates into CASSLVRRNSPLHF.

This rearrangement joins TRBV6-2 or TRBV6-3 to TRBJ2-2; 8 bases are shared with TRBD2. Losses at the gene ends were 1 base for V and 3 bases for J; bases not matched to a gene: 7. CDR3 length: 17 amino acids. CDR1 MNHEY and CDR2 SVGEGT come from the germline V gene. The CDR3 here is CASSYLPTSEHTGELFF. The CDR3 DNA sequence: TGTGCCAGCAGTTACTTACCGACTAGCGAACACACCGGGGAGCTGTTTTTT.

The rearrangement joins TRBV6-2 or TRBV6-3 to TRBJ1-2; D is undetermined. Germline CDR1 is MNHEY and CDR2 is SVGEGT. CDR3 length: 13 amino acids. V shed 6 bases and J shed 4 bases, with 12 bases lying between them. This CDR3 reads CASSPSKAYGYTF. The CDR3 bases are TGTGCCAGCAGCCCAAGTAAAGCCTATGGCTACACCTTC.

The V gene is TRBV7-6, the J gene TRBJ2-5, with 10 bases identical to TRBD2. CDR3 length equals 15 residues. Germline values: CDR1 SGHVS, CDR2 FNYEAQ. The V and J ends lost 3 bases and 4 bases, in that order; junction bases with no gene match: 5. The CDR3 protein is CASSFLAGAGETQYF. The DNA for the CDR3 is TGTGCCAGCAGCTTTCTAGCGGGGGCGGGAGAGACCCAGTACTTC.

V usage is TRBV6-5 and J usage is TRBJ2-2; the D gene is possibly TRBD1 (5 bases). This CDR3 has 14 residues. V was pared by 3 bases and J by 4 bases, with 9 bases between. Germline V lookup: CDR1 MNHEY, CDR2 SVGAGI. The CDR3 loop reads CASSYERGTGELFF. In DNA, the CDR3 is TGTGCCAGCAGTTATGAAAGGGGCACCGGGGAGCTGTTTTTT.

This rearrangement joins TRBV18 to TRBJ2-1; D is undetermined. The CDR3 spans 17 residues. V was pared by 0 bases and J by 8 bases, with 20 bases between. Germline V gene sequence: CDR1 KGHSH, CDR2 LQKENI. CDR3 sequence (DNA): TGTGCCAGCTCACCACCTGGCGGTTCCTCATCCCCCCATGAGCAGTTCTTC. Translation gives CASSPPGGSSSPHEQFF.

The chain employs TRBV5-1 and TRBJ1-1, with D possibly matching TRBD1 (6 bases). The CDR3 loop spans 15 amino acids. Germline V gives CDR1 SGHRS, CDR2 YFSETQ. With 2 bases removed from V and 5 bases from J, the gap between germline ends came to 16 bases. The CDR3: CASSLTGLVGTEAFF. The CDR3 region has the DNA TGCGCCAGCAGCTTAACAGGGTTGGTTGGGACTGAAGCTTTCTTT.

This clone was seen once. The gene calls are TRBV19 and TRBJ1-5, with 9 positions matching TRBD1. CDR3 size: 17 residues. The V and J ends lost 5 bases and 9 bases, in that order; junction bases with no gene match: 17. From germline, CDR1 is LNHDA and CDR2 SQIVND (reference sequence). Here the CDR3 reads CASSFSPGTGPFRPQHF. In nucleotides, the CDR3 is TGTGCCAGTAGTTTCTCCCCCGGGACAGGGCCCTTTAGGCCCCAGCATTTT.

The genes are TRBV27 and TRBJ1-2; possibly TRBD1 for D (5 bases). Germline V gene lookup returns CDR1 MNHEY and CDR2 SMNVEV (reference sequence). This CDR3 is built from 13 residues. Between the trimmed V and J ends, which lost 8 bases and 2 bases, there was a span of 12 bases. The CDR3 sequence: CASSGGSNYGYTF. DNA of the CDR3: TGTGCCAGCTCCGGGGGGTCCAACTATGGCTACACCTTC.

This clone was recorded only once. V and J are TRBV3-1 (or the pseudogene TRBV3-2) and TRBJ2-5; 10 bases are shared with TRBD1. The CDR3 contains 17 residues. With 4 bases clipped from V and 5 bases from J, the junction kept 13 bases outside the gene matches. Germline CDR1 reads LGHDT; CDR2 reads YNNKEL (reference sequence). The CDR3 here is CASSPAASGTGVETQYF. In nucleotides, the CDR3 is TGTGCCAGCAGCCCCGCCGCTTCCGGGACAGGGGTGGAGACCCAGTACTTC.

V gene TRBV27 combines with J gene TRBJ1-5; D gene ambiguous. Germline V gene sequence: CDR1 MNHEY, CDR2 SMNVEV (reference sequence). Trimming removed 3 bases at V and 2 bases at J, with 11 bases between. CDR3 length equals 15 residues. The CDR3 region has the DNA TGTGCCAGCAGTTTGGAGGGAGTAGGCAATCAGCCCCAGCATTTT. Translated, it gives CASSLEGVGNQPQHF.

This clone has at least ten counts. This rearrangement joins TRBV7-6 to TRBJ2-3; maybe TRBD1 (5 bases). Germline V CDR1 and CDR2: SGHVS, FNYEAQ. The CDR3 is made up of 16 amino acids. The germline V and J ends were trimmed by 5 bases and 2 bases, with 17 bases remaining between them. DNA for the CDR3: TGTGCCAGCAGCCCAGGACACATGCTTAACACAGATACGCAGTATTTT. Translation: CASSPGHMLNTDTQYF. The full variable domain, completed using reference TRBV7-6 and TRBJ2-3, is GAGVSQSPRYKVTKRGQDVALRCDPISGHVSLYWYRQALGQGPEFLTYFNYEAQQDKSGLPNDRFSAERPEGSISTLTIQRTEQRDSAMYRCASSPGHMLNTDTQYFGPGTRLTVL.

The chain couples TRBV6-5 to TRBJ1-2; TRBD1 matches 9 bases. Germline CDR1 MNHEY, CDR2 SVGAGI. CDR3 length: 14 amino acids. The ends lost 6 bases at V and 7 bases at J; junction bases unmatched: 9. CDR3 nucleotides: TGTGCCAGCAGAAGGGACAGGGAGAGTCTTGGCTACACCTTC. Encoded protein: CASRRDRESLGYTF.

This sequence joins TRBV7-8 and TRBJ2-3; 9 positions match TRBD2. This CDR3 spans 16 amino acids. V shed 4 bases and J 1 base; nucleotides not matched to a gene: 6. In germline, CDR1 is SGHVS, CDR2 FQNEAQ. CDR3 protein: CASSSLAGWGTDTQYF. The CDR3 DNA follows: TGTGCCAGCAGCTCCCTAGCGGGGTGGGGCACAGATACGCAGTATTTT.

V and J are TRBV5-4 and TRBJ1-1; maybe TRBD1 (6 bases). Trimming stripped 2 bases from V and 3 bases from J, with 11 bases between. Germline V gene data show CDR1 as SGHNT and CDR2 as YYREEE (reference sequence). The CDR3 is made up of 14 amino acids. Here the CDR3 DNA reads TGTGCCAGCAGCTTTCAGGGGTGGCACACTGAAGCTTTCTTT. Encoded protein: CASSFQGWHTEAFF. Based on the CDR3 plus reference TRBV5-4 and TRBJ1-1, the full variable domain is ETGVTQSPTHLIKTRGQQVTLRCSSQSGHNTVSWYQQALGQGPQFIFQYYREEENGRGNFPPRFSGLQFPNYSSELNVNALELDDSALYLCASSFQGWHTEAFFGQGTRLTVV.

This clone was counted a few times. The gene calls are TRBV19 and TRBJ1-1, with TRBD1 as a possible D gene (5 bases). This CDR3 is 11 amino acids long. CDR1 and CDR2 from the germline V gene are LNHDA and SQIVND (reference sequence). The V end lost 7 bases, the J end lost 8 bases, and 11 bases lay between the germline ends. CDR3: CASKRGLEAFF. DNA of the CDR3: TGTGCCAGTAAAAGGGGACTGGAAGCTTTCTTT.

The rearrangement uses TRBV2 and TRBJ2-1, with TRBD1 matching 8 bases. CDR3 length: 15 amino acids. Germline lookup yields CDR1 SNHLY and CDR2 FYNNEI. V shed 2 bases and J 9 bases; nucleotides not matched to a gene: 9. CDR3 nucleotides: TGTGCCAGCAGTGAATCGAGGACAGGGCAGAGTGAGCAGTTCTTC. This sequence encodes CASSESRTGQSEQFF.

This chain links TRBV2 with TRBJ1-2; D possibly corresponds to TRBD1 (6 bases). The V gene's germline CDR1 is SNHLY and CDR2 FYNNEI. The CDR3 is made up of 14 amino acids. V dropped 4 bases and J dropped 1 base, with 10 bases sitting between them. The CDR3 region is CASSGGTSNYGYTF. CDR3 coding DNA: TGTGCCAGCAGTGGGGGGACAAGTAACTATGGCTACACCTTC.

CDR3 in DNA: TGTGCCAGCAGCTGGGCGCACAGCTCTGGAAACACCATATATTTT. This codes for CASSWAHSSGNTIYF. V is TRBV5-6 and J is TRBJ1-3; D unclear. The CDR3 runs to 15 residues. In germline, CDR1 is SGHDT, CDR2 YYEEEE. V was clipped by 3 bases and J by 0 bases, with 10 bases between them.

The V gene is TRBV6-2 or TRBV6-3, the J gene TRBJ2-7; D possibly corresponds to TRBD1 (6 bases). The germline CDR1 and CDR2 sequences are MNHEY and SVGEGT. The ends were cut back, 0 bases at V and 5 bases at J, with 14 bases in the middle. The CDR3 loop spans 15 amino acids. The CDR3 DNA is TGTGCCAGCAGTTACTCGATTGTCAGGGGCCACGAGCAGTACGTC. It encodes CASSYSIVRGHEQYV.

The chain has TRBV11-1 and TRBJ2-1; D perhaps matches TRBD2 (5 bases). In germline, CDR1 is SGHAT, CDR2 FQDESV (reference sequence). Trimming took 0 bases from V and 0 from J, leaving 6 bases between them. The CDR3 runs to 15 residues. In DNA form, the CDR3 reads TGTGCCAGCAGCTTAGCTGGGAGCTCCTACAATGAGCAGTTCTTC. Protein: CASSLAGSSYNEQFF.

This clone was seen a single time. This rearrangement joins TRBV6-5 to TRBJ2-3, with 7 positions matching TRBD1. The V segment lost 5 bases and the J segment 5 bases; nucleotides outside the gene matches: 7. CDR3 size: 14 residues. Germline V gene sequence: CDR1 MNHEY, CDR2 SVGAGI. The CDR3, as DNA: TGTGCCAGCAGTCTTGACAGGGTGGGAGATACGCAGTATTTT. Protein product: CASSLDRVGDTQYF.